This T cell receptor (beta chain) was found in a study of memory CD4+ T cells and cytomegalovirus serostatus. Study context: This sample comes from healthy Belgian adults, under 10 CMV seropositive, 20 to 25 seronegative. Study results and caveats: CMV serostatus prediction reached median AUC approximately 0.95, or 0.91 with US-trained model.

The sort gate was single viable CD3+CD4+CD8-CD45RO+ cells for memory CD4+ T cells. Positive selection with CD4 microbeads enriched total CD4+ T cells. Produced via immunoSEQ multiplex PCR; TCRdb's table is partial and in-frame only. The table has 50,000 to 65,000 clones, 65% to 85% seen once. This clone appeared once. Its antigen is not identified. Trimming removed 7 bases from V and 4 bases from J, with 7 bases in between. This CDR3 contains 11 residues. Per germline, CDR1 SQVTM and CDR2 ANQGSEA. This TCR was sampled from an adult in good health and CMV-seropositive. Sequencing input: memory CD4+ T cells from blood. The chain joins TRBV29-1 to TRBJ1-4; D is ambiguous. The CDR3 is CSAAYNEKLFF. CDR3 coding DNA: TGCAGCGCAGCCTATAATGAAAAACTGTTTTTT. Full variable domain (outside the CDR3, taken from reference TRBV29-1 and TRBJ1-4): SAVISQKPSRDICQRGTSLTIQCQVDSQVTMMFWYRQQPGQSLTLIATANQGSEATYESGFVIDKFPISRPNLTFSTLTVSNMSPEDSSIYLCSAAYNEKLFFGSGTQLSVL.